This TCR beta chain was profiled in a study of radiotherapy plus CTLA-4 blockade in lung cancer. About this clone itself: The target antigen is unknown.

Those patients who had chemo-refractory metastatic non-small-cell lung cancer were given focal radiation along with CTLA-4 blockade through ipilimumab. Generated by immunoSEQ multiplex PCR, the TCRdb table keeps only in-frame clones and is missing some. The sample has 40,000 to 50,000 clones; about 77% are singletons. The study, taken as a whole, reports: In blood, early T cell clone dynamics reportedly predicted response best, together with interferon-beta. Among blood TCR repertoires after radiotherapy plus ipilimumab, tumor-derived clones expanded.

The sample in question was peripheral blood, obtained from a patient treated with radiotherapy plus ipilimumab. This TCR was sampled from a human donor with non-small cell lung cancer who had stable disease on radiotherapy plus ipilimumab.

Written as DNA, the CDR3 is TGCGCCAGCAGCTTGACTAGCGGGGCTCAGAACACCGGGGAGCTGTTTTTT. Protein: CASSLTSGAQNTGELFF. This chain connects TRBV5-1 to TRBJ2-2; 10 bases agree with TRBD2. V trimming: 1 base; J trimming: 1 base; junction bases outside the gene matches: 4. The CDR3 sequence is 17 residues long. Germline loops: CDR1 SGHRS, CDR2 YFSETQ.